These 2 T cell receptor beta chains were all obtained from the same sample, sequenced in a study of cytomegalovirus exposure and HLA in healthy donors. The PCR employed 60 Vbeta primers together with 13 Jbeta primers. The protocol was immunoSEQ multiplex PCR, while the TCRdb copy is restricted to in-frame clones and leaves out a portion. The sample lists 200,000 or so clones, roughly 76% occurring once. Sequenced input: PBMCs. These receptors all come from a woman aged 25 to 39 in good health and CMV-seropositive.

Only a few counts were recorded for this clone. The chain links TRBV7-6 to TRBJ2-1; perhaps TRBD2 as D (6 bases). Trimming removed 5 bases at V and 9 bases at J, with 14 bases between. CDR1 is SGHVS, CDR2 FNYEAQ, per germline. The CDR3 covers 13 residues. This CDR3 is CASSNSGLSEQFF. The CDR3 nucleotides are TGTGCCAGCAGCAACAGCGGACTATCTGAGCAGTTCTTC.

In DNA form, the CDR3 reads TGTGCCAGCAGTTTCGGGGGGGCGGCCTACGAGCAGTACTTC. This codes for CASSFGGAAYEQYF. The rearrangement uses TRBV27 and TRBJ2-7, with TRBD2 matching over 8 bases. CDR1 and CDR2 from the germline V gene are MNHEY and SMNVEV (reference sequence). V shed 3 bases and J 2 bases; nucleotides not matched to a gene: 3. This CDR3 has 14 amino acids.